One sample yielded the 18 T cell receptor beta chains listed below, sequenced in a study of CD8+ T cells in alopecia areata. Extracted RNA was reverse transcribed, and the resulting cDNA served as sequencing template. Using immunoSEQ multiplex PCR, the repertoire was profiled, and TCRdb retains in-frame clones only, with some absent. This sample has 120,000 to 150,000 clones; approximately 85% occur once, and the top ten carry 20% to 30%. Treatment: oral pan-JAK inhibitor, 5-10 mg twice daily. The source material was CD8+ T cells sorted from blood, sampled at week 4, from a patient treated with tofacitinib. The receptors come from a human donor with alopecia areata.

There are a few counts of this clone. The chain combines TRBV18 with TRBJ2-1; D might be TRBD2 (5 bases). The V end was cut by 0 bases, the J end by 1 base, with 16 bases between. Germline CDR1 reads KGHSH; CDR2 reads LQKENI. CDR3 length: 18 amino acids. CDR3 DNA: TGTGCCAGCTCACCACCTTTAATTGGTACGGGATCCTACAATGAGCAGTTCTTC. Its translation is CASSPPLIGTGSYNEQFF.

The DNA of the CDR3 is TGTGCCAGCAGCCCTCTTACAGGGGGCTATGGCTACACCTTC. It specifies CASSPLTGGYGYTF. The chain recombines TRBV5-5 with TRBJ1-2, with 8 bases fitting TRBD1. Trimming took 4 bases from V and 4 from J; bases not matched to a gene: 6. This CDR3 has 14 amino acids. Germline V gives CDR1 SGHKS, CDR2 YYEKEE (reference sequence).

This rearrangement joins TRBV23-1 to TRBJ1-5; TRBD1 agrees at 8 bases. TRBV23-1 is placed among ORFs of uncertain function. The V segment lost 3 bases and the J segment 6 bases; nucleotides outside the gene matches: 1. This CDR3 spans 13 amino acids. This CDR3 is CASSHRGLQPQHF. The CDR3 region has the DNA TGCGCCAGCAGTCACAGGGGGCTTCAGCCCCAGCATTTT.

The chain couples TRBV7-2 to TRBJ2-3, with D unclear. This CDR3 is 12 amino acids long. The germline gives CDR1 SGHTA, CDR2 FQGNSA. DNA for the CDR3: TGTGGGGCTGGCGGTAGCACAGATACGCAGTATTTT. Translation: CGAGGSTDTQYF. Full variable domain (rest looked up from reference TRBV7-2 and TRBJ2-3): GAGVSQSPSNKVTEKGKDVELRCDPISGHTALYWYRQSLGQGLEFLIYFQGNSAPDKSGLPSDRFSAERTGGSVSTLTIQRTQQEDSAVYLCGAGGSTDTQYFGPGTRLTVL.

In this sample, this clone turned up once. The chain carries TRBV6-5 and TRBJ2-2; D tentatively reads TRBD1 or TRBD2 (5 bases each). The CDR3 has 14 amino acids. V lost 3 bases to trimming and J lost 4 bases, with 9 bases between them. Germline loops: CDR1 MNHEY, CDR2 SVGAGI. The DNA of the CDR3 is TGTGCCAGCAGTTATACCGGGGCCACCGGGGAGCTGTTTTTT. It translates to CASSYTGATGELFF.

The chain has TRBV29-1 and TRBJ1-2, with D perhaps matching TRBD1 (5 bases). The length of the CDR3 is 14 residues. The V gene lost 3 bases and the J gene lost 1 base, with 12 bases spanning the gap. CDR1 is SQVTM, CDR2 ANQGSEA, per germline. CDR3 protein: CSVEEDTNNYGYTF. The CDR3 DNA is TGCAGCGTTGAGGAGGACACCAATAACTATGGCTACACCTTC.

This chain connects TRBV29-1 to TRBJ2-5, with D uncertain. With 3 bases removed from V and 8 bases from J, the gap between germline ends came to 7 bases. The V gene's germline CDR1 is SQVTM and CDR2 ANQGSEA. The CDR3 has 10 residues. This CDR3 is CSVEDATQYF. For the CDR3, the DNA is TGCAGCGTTGAGGACGCTACCCAGTACTTC.

The chain recombines TRBV5-4 with TRBJ2-7; 11 positions match TRBD1. The CDR3 is 16 residues long. V shed 0 bases, J shed 5 bases, and the junction held 7 bases outside the gene matches. Germline assignment: CDR1 SGHNT and CDR2 YYREEE (reference sequence). CDR3 nucleotide sequence: TGTGCCAGCAGCTTGGATCTTTGGACAGGGGGCAACGAGCAGTACTTC. It specifies CASSLDLWTGGNEQYF.

The chain employs TRBV4-1 and TRBJ2-5; D is unclear. CDR1 is MGHRA, CDR2 YSYEKL, per germline. This CDR3 comprises 15 residues. Trimming pared 1 base from V and 4 bases from J, leaving 13 bases between. In DNA form, the CDR3 reads TGCGCCAGCAGCCAAGGAACTCCGAACCTAGAGACCCAGTACTTC. Translating gives CASSQGTPNLETQYF.

This chain links TRBV9 with TRBJ2-3, with D tentatively TRBD2 (6 bases). This CDR3 contains 15 residues. Germline CDR1 is SGDLS and CDR2 is YYNGEE. Trimming left V 2 bases short and J 2 bases short, with 12 bases between. The CDR3 is CASSVSGVYTDTQYF. The CDR3 DNA sequence: TGTGCCAGCAGCGTCTCGGGGGTATACACAGATACGCAGTATTTT.

The chain combines TRBV7-9 with TRBJ2-6; 8 nucleotides match TRBD2. CDR3 length: 15 amino acids. Unmatched junction bases numbered 7, after V lost 10 bases and J lost 2 bases. Germline V gene sequence: CDR1 SEHNR, CDR2 FQNEAQ (reference sequence). CDR3 loop: CATGGKPTGANVLTF. The CDR3 region has the DNA TGTGCCACGGGAGGGAAGCCGACTGGGGCCAACGTCCTGACTTTC. Full variable domain (missing parts from reference TRBV7-9 and TRBJ2-6): DTGVSQNPRHKITKRGQNVTFRCDPISEHNRLYWYRQTLGQGPEFLTYFQNEAQLEKSRLLSDRFSAERPKGSFSTLEIQRTEQGDSAMYLCATGGKPTGANVLTFGAGSRLTVL.

This clone was found once. The V call is TRBV29-1, the J call TRBJ2-3, with 9 bases identical to TRBD1. Germline V gives CDR1 SQVTM, CDR2 ANQGSEA. J was trimmed by 2 bases and V by 4 bases; bases with no gene match: 13. The CDR3 totals 17 residues. CDR3 amino acids: CSVGTGAPSIYTDTQYF. The DNA for the CDR3 is TGCAGCGTTGGGACAGGGGCCCCCTCCATCTACACAGATACGCAGTATTTT.

The V gene is TRBV6-5, the J gene TRBJ2-5; D perhaps matches TRBD1 (5 bases). The CDR3 length is 14 residues. Trimming cost V 2 bases and J 5 bases, with 12 bases left between them. CDR1 is MNHEY, CDR2 SVGAGI, per germline. CDR3 protein: CASSYAGIRETQYF. As DNA, the CDR3 is TGTGCCAGCAGTTACGCAGGGATTCGGGAGACCCAGTACTTC.

The chain has TRBV9 and TRBJ2-4; the D gene is possibly TRBD2 (5 bases). V lost 3 bases and J lost 1, with 5 bases in between. CDR3 length: 13 amino acids. CDR1 and CDR2 (germline): SGDLS, YYNGEE. The CDR3 reads CASSGEAKNIQYF. The CDR3 region has the DNA TGTGCCAGCAGCGGGGAGGCCAAAAACATTCAGTACTTC.

This chain connects TRBV2 to TRBJ1-5, with 9 bases fitting TRBD1. J gave up 4 bases and V 6 bases, and 7 bases lay outside the gene matches. The germline gives CDR1 SNHLY, CDR2 FYNNEI. The CDR3 is 15 amino acids. The CDR3 sequence: CASRTGGGGNQPQHF. CDR3 DNA: TGTGCCAGCAGAACAGGGGGCGGTGGGAATCAGCCCCAGCATTTT.

DNA of the CDR3: TGTGCCAGCAGCTGGACTTCCCGGGCCTACGAGCAGTACTTC. Translated: CASSWTSRAYEQYF. The rearrangement links TRBV27 to TRBJ2-7; D might be TRBD2 (5 bases). Between the trimmed V and J ends, which lost 6 bases and 2 bases, there was a span of 14 bases. The CDR3 loop spans 14 amino acids. Germline V gene sequence: CDR1 MNHEY, CDR2 SMNVEV (reference sequence).

The chain's CDR3 is CASSYPGLAGGEQYF. DNA for the CDR3: TGTGCCAGCAGCTACCCGGGACTAGCGGGGGGGGAGCAGTACTTC. V and J are TRBV11-2 and TRBJ2-7; TRBD2 matches 16 bases. Unmatched junction bases numbered 4, after V lost 4 bases and J lost 7 bases. The V gene's germline CDR1 is SGHAT and CDR2 FQNNGV. The CDR3 is 15 residues long.

This sequence joins TRBV2 and TRBJ2-7; D unresolved. Germline-derived CDR1 and CDR2 are SNHLY and FYNNEI. Trimming shortened V by 3 bases and J by 5 bases, and 11 bases separated the two germline ends. This CDR3 has 13 amino acids. The CDR3 DNA reads TGTGCCAGCAGTGAGGAGAAACTCGACGAGCAGTACTTC. Its translation is CASSEEKLDEQYF.